The clone carrying this T cell receptor beta chain has just one count. A read error may produce the germline difference seen at one junction end. This specimen includes other DNA sequences encoding the same CDR3. Germline V lookup: CDR1 SGHVS, CDR2 FNYEAQ. This CDR3 spans 13 amino acids. This sample was included in a study of shared clonotypes between healthy human individuals. Repertoires were generated with immunoSEQ multiplex PCR, while TCRdb's copy carries only in-frame clones and drops some. Among 530,000 or so clones listed, 75% to 80% were seen once. Sample: PBMCs. The TCR originated in a woman in her thirties or forties in good health. Some clones in this sample may be carry-over from other donors' samples. The V gene is TRBV7-6, the J gene TRBJ2-7; 11 nucleotides line up with TRBD2. CDR3 in DNA: TGTGCCAGCAGCCTAGCGGGAGGTAGCGAGCAGTACTTC. Translation: CASSLAGGSEQYF.